The next 29 T cell receptor beta chains were all read from a single sample in a study of cytomegalovirus exposure and HLA in healthy donors. Amplification used 60 Vbeta primers and 13 Jbeta primers. Produced via immunoSEQ multiplex PCR; TCRdb's table is partial and in-frame only. The data show some 200,000 clones, approximately 78% seen once. The sequenced sample was PBMCs. These TCRs come from a woman aged 18-29 years in good health and CMV-seronegative.

The V call is TRBV25-1, the J call TRBJ2-3; 8 nucleotides align to TRBD1. This CDR3 is built from 17 residues. Trimming removed 5 bases from V and 2 bases from J; junction bases left unmatched: 12. Germline V CDR1 and CDR2: MGHDK, SYGVNS. The CDR3 sequence: CASSPLRQGPHTDTQYF. As DNA, the CDR3 is TGTGCCAGCAGTCCTCTCCGACAGGGGCCTCACACAGATACGCAGTATTTT.

The chain has TRBV28 and TRBJ2-2, with 12 nucleotides matching TRBD1. This CDR3 region has 17 residues. Germline V CDR1 and CDR2: MDHEN, SYDVKM. V lost 4 bases and J lost 6; bases outside the gene matches: 9. The CDR3 here is CASSSSGQGAGAGELFF. The CDR3 DNA reads TGTGCCAGCAGTTCCTCGGGACAGGGGGCAGGGGCCGGGGAGCTGTTTTTT. The variable domain in full, with the rest retrieved from reference TRBV28 and TRBJ2-2, is DVKVTQSSRYLVKRTGEKVFLECVQDMDHENMFWYRQDPGLGLRLIYFSYDVKMKEKGDIPEGYSVSREKKERFSLILESASTNQTSMYLCASSSSGQGAGAGELFFGEGSRLTVL.

The V and J genes are TRBV5-1 and TRBJ2-2, with D possibly being TRBD2 (6 bases). The V and J ends lost 0 bases and 9 bases respectively, with 12 bases between them. This CDR3 spans 14 amino acids. Germline values: CDR1 SGHRS, CDR2 YFSETQ. As DNA, the CDR3 is TGCGCCAGCAGCTTGGGTCGGGAGTTCAGGGAGCTGTTTTTT. Amino acids: CASSLGREFRELFF.

The rearrangement uses TRBV2 and TRBJ1-1, with D tentatively TRBD1 (6 bases). The V gene lost 6 bases and the J gene lost 1 base, with 12 bases spanning the gap. CDR3 length: 14 residues. Germline V gene data show CDR1 as SNHLY and CDR2 as FYNNEI. CDR3 in amino acids: CASRRQVENTEAFF. In DNA form, the CDR3 reads TGTGCCAGCAGACGACAGGTCGAGAACACTGAAGCTTTCTTT.

This chain connects TRBV29-1 to TRBJ2-1; maybe TRBD2 (5 bases). Trimming left V 6 bases short and J 9 bases short, with 21 bases between. The CDR3 has 14 residues. Germline V gives CDR1 SQVTM, CDR2 ANQGSEA. CDR3 sequence: CSVEDLARFSEQFF. The CDR3 bases are TGCAGCGTGGAGGACTTGGCTAGATTTTCTGAGCAGTTCTTC.

This chain's CDR3 is CASSAGRDLAPYEQYF. DNA for the CDR3: TGTGCCAGCAGCGCAGGCCGGGACTTAGCCCCCTACGAGCAGTACTTC. J is TRBJ2-7 and V is TRBV2, with D possibly TRBD2 on 6 matching bases. V lost 6 bases, J lost 2 bases, and 20 bases lay in between. Germline V CDR1 and CDR2: SNHLY, FYNNEI. The CDR3 contains 16 residues.

The chain links TRBV21-1 to TRBJ2-7; TRBD1, the table's D call, was not compared with the DNA. TRBV21-1 is an annotated pseudogene. The CDR3 is made up of 20 amino acids. The CDR3, as DNA: TGTGCCAGCAGCAGCCGAACCGACAGGGGGCATTTCTTTCGAGCCTACGAGCAGTACTTC. This sequence encodes CASSSRTDRGHFFRAYEQYF.

The chain carries TRBV30 and TRBJ2-1; a possible D gene is TRBD2 (5 bases). Germline V lookup: CDR1 GTSNPN, CDR2 SVGIG (reference sequence). This CDR3 comprises 11 residues. Trimming took 4 bases from V and 9 from J, leaving 10 bases between them. The CDR3 region has the DNA TGTGCCTGGACTACTAGAAGTGAGCAGTTCTTC. Its translation is CAWTTRSEQFF.

The V call is TRBV12-5, the J call TRBJ2-3; the match to TRBD2 covers 8 bases. Germline loops: CDR1 LGHNT, CDR2 FRNRAP. With V trimmed by 3 bases and J by 2 bases, 13 bases remained unmatched. There are 18 residues in the CDR3. The CDR3 DNA reads as TGTGCTAGTGGTTTCGATTATAGCGGGGCTTTACTCACAGATACGCAGTATTTT. It is translated as CASGFDYSGALLTDTQYF.

This chain uses TRBV7-9 with TRBJ1-4, with unresolved D. Trimming took 4 bases from V and 5 from J, leaving 17 bases between them. CDR1 and CDR2 (germline): SEHNR, FQNEAQ (reference sequence). This CDR3 comprises 16 residues. CDR3 nucleotides: TGTGCCAGCAGCTCTCGGGTGCGCGCCGGGAATGAAAAACTGTTTTTT. Protein sequence: CASSSRVRAGNEKLFF.

This rearrangement joins TRBV6-6 to TRBJ1-3, with 7 bases matching TRBD1. Germline assignment: CDR1 MNHNY and CDR2 SVGAGI (reference sequence). The CDR3 has 15 amino acids. The junction had 6 bases not matched to a gene; V was cut back by 7 bases and J by 0 bases. CDR3 nucleotides: TGTGCCAGCACTCACGGGACAGCCTCTGGAAACACCATATATTTT. As protein: CASTHGTASGNTIYF.

The chain employs TRBV9 and TRBJ2-3; D may be TRBD2 (6 bases). Germline V gives CDR1 SGDLS, CDR2 YYNGEE. The CDR3 has 14 residues. V was shortened by 0 bases and J by 6 bases, with 11 bases between the two germline ends. CDR3 coding DNA: TGTGCCAGCAGCGTAGAACCCAGCGGGGATACGCAGTATTTT. Its translation: CASSVEPSGDTQYF.

The chain uses TRBV6-5 and TRBJ1-4; the D gene is possibly TRBD1 (6 bases). CDR1 is MNHEY and CDR2 is SVGAGI in the germline V gene. V was pared by 5 bases and J by 7 bases, with 11 bases between. This CDR3 has 13 amino acids. This CDR3 is CASSGGGPEKLFF. For the CDR3, the DNA is TGTGCCAGCAGTGGCGGGGGCCCTGAAAAACTGTTTTTT.

The table lists this clone with a count of one. The J gene is TRBJ1-6, the V gene TRBV2, with D possibly being TRBD1 (5 bases). CDR1 and CDR2 from the germline V gene are SNHLY and FYNNEI. The CDR3 consists of 15 residues. Trimming pared 8 bases from V and 7 bases from J, leaving 18 bases between. CDR3 nucleotides: TGTGCCAGCGAAAAGTCTGGGACTTCAAATTCACCCCTCCACTTT. Translating it yields CASEKSGTSNSPLHF.

V is TRBV6-5 and J is TRBJ1-1; 9 bases are a match to TRBD1. The germline V gene has CDR1 MNHEY and CDR2 SVGAGI. CDR3 length equals 12 residues. The J segment lost 9 bases and the V segment lost 4 bases, leaving 3 bases of the junction unmatched. This chain's CDR3 is CASSWDRVKAFF. In DNA form, the CDR3 reads TGTGCCAGCAGTTGGGACAGGGTAAAAGCTTTCTTT.

This rearrangement joins TRBV15 to TRBJ1-6, with TRBD1 matching over 7 bases. Germline V gene data show CDR1 as LNHNV and CDR2 as YYDKDF (reference sequence). This CDR3 region has 16 residues. V lost 7 bases, J lost 8 bases, and 14 bases stayed unmatched. The CDR3 DNA is TGTGCCACCAACGAAAACGACAGGGCACGGGATTCACCCCTCCACTTT. Translating it yields CATNENDRARDSPLHF. The full variable domain, completed using reference TRBV15 and TRBJ1-6, is DAMVIQNPRYQVTQFGKPVTLSCSQTLNHNVMYWYQQKSSQAPKLLFHYYDKDFNNEADTPDNFQSRRPNTSFCFLDIRSPGLGDTAMYLCATNENDRARDSPLHFGNGTRLTVT.

The chain has TRBV6-6 and TRBJ1-1, with 7 bases fitting TRBD1. Germline values: CDR1 MNHNY, CDR2 SVGAGI (reference sequence). Trimming at V came to 6 bases and at J to 3 bases, leaving 4 bases not matched to a gene. This CDR3 region has 13 residues. CDR3 sequence reads: CASSKDRDTEAFF. In DNA, the CDR3 is TGTGCCAGCAGCAAAGACAGGGACACTGAAGCTTTCTTT.

The chain links TRBV27 to TRBJ2-2; 7 nucleotides line up with TRBD2. Germline V gene data show CDR1 as MNHEY and CDR2 as SMNVEV (reference sequence). The CDR3 spans 13 residues. Trimming took 8 bases from V and 5 from J; bases not matched to a gene: 5. CDR3 nucleotides: TGTGCCAGCGCGGGAGATTTGACCGGGGAGCTGTTTTTT. It translates to CASAGDLTGELFF.

The V and J genes are TRBV5-6 and TRBJ2-7, with D possibly TRBD1 on 5 matching bases. The CDR3 length is 15 residues. The V gene lost 0 bases and the J gene lost 3 bases, with 13 bases spanning the gap. Germline CDR1 and CDR2: SGHDT and YYEEEE. For the CDR3, the DNA is TGTGCCAGCAGCTTGGCTCAGGGTTCCGGCTACGAGCAGTACTTC. Residues: CASSLAQGSGYEQYF.

The chain is built from TRBV29-1 and TRBJ2-1; 8 bases line up with TRBD2. V gave up 1 base and J gave up 4 bases; unmatched junction bases: 15. The V gene's germline CDR1 is SQVTM and CDR2 ANQGSEA. This CDR3 is 18 amino acids long. The CDR3 reads CSVEAPAGVRAYYNEQFF. CDR3 nucleotide sequence: TGCAGCGTTGAAGCCCCAGCGGGAGTCAGGGCCTATTACAATGAGCAGTTCTTC.

The CDR3 sequence: CASSEFGASGAGANVLTF. CDR3 bases: TGTGCCAGCAGTGAATTCGGGGCTAGCGGGGCTGGGGCCAACGTCCTGACTTTC. The J gene is TRBJ2-6, the V gene TRBV25-1; 9 nucleotides agree with TRBD2. The CDR3 has 18 residues. V was pared by 1 base and J by 2 bases, with 6 bases of the junction left unmatched. CDR1 and CDR2 from the germline V gene are MGHDK and SYGVNS.

This sequence joins TRBV7-6 and TRBJ2-1; maybe TRBD2 (6 bases). The CDR3 contains 16 residues. Between the trimmed V and J ends, which lost 3 bases and 3 bases, there was a span of 15 bases. CDR1 is SGHVS and CDR2 is FNYEAQ in the germline V gene. The DNA of the CDR3 is TGTGCCAGCAGCTTCTTAGGGACTCAAGGCTACAATGAGCAGTTCTTC. This encodes CASSFLGTQGYNEQFF.

CDR3 sequence: CAWGRQSNEQFF. CDR3 in DNA: TGTGCCTGGGGTAGACAGAGCAATGAGCAGTTCTTC. The rearrangement links TRBV30 to TRBJ2-1, with D tentatively TRBD1 (5 bases). CDR1 is GTSNPN, CDR2 SVGIG, per germline (reference sequence). The V end was cut by 5 bases, the J end by 6 bases, with 11 bases between. This CDR3 spans 12 amino acids.

This clone was detected a few times. The chain joins TRBV27 to TRBJ1-5; no reliable D call. The CDR3 sequence is 15 residues long. Germline values: CDR1 MNHEY, CDR2 SMNVEV (reference sequence). V was shortened by 5 bases and J by 2 bases, with 13 bases between the two germline ends. This CDR3 is CASSRTGSRNQPQHF. The CDR3 nucleotides read TGTGCCAGCAGTCGAACGGGGAGCCGCAATCAGCCCCAGCATTTT.

The gene calls are TRBV9 and TRBJ2-3; possibly TRBD2 for D (5 bases). Germline V gene lookup returns CDR1 SGDLS and CDR2 YYNGEE. The CDR3 runs 15 residues. Trimming stripped 0 bases from V and 4 bases from J, with 12 bases between. CDR3 sequence reads: CASSVAERVADTQYF. The CDR3, as DNA: TGTGCCAGCAGCGTAGCTGAGAGGGTAGCAGATACGCAGTATTTT. The variable domain in full, with the rest retrieved from reference TRBV9 and TRBJ2-3, is DSGVTQTPKHLITATGQRVTLRCSPRSGDLSVYWYQQSLDQGLQFLIQYYNGEERAKGNILERFSAQQFPDLHSELNLSSLELGDSALYFCASSVAERVADTQYFGPGTRLTVL.

This sequence joins TRBV10-1 and TRBJ2-1; TRBD1 might be the D (5 bases). The CDR3 length is 12 residues. CDR1 is WNHNN and CDR2 is SYGVQD in the germline V gene (reference sequence). The V end was cut by 4 bases, the J end by 10 bases, with 11 bases between. In nucleotides, the CDR3 is TGCGCCAGCAGTGCCCAGGGCAACGAGCAGTTCTTC. It is translated as CASSAQGNEQFF.

This clone came up once. The chain combines TRBV5-1 with TRBJ2-1; D is possibly TRBD1 (6 bases). The germline V gene encodes CDR1 SGHRS and CDR2 YFSETQ. Trimming took 4 bases from V and 7 from J, leaving 15 bases between them. This CDR3 is built from 14 residues. The CDR3 spells CASSPSQTGNEQFF. The DNA of the CDR3 is TGCGCCAGCAGCCCTAGCCAGACAGGTAATGAGCAGTTCTTC.

CDR3 residues: CASSPLAEVGEQYF. CDR3 in DNA: TGTGCCAGCTCCCCTTTGGCGGAGGTGGGCGAGCAGTACTTC. The rearrangement uses TRBV18 and TRBJ2-7; perhaps TRBD2 as D (5 bases). Germline V CDR1 and CDR2: KGHSH, LQKENI. CDR3 length: 14 residues. Trimming shortened V by 6 bases and J by 6 bases, and 18 bases separated the two germline ends.

J is TRBJ2-1 and V is TRBV7-9; tentative D call: TRBD2 (5 bases). CDR3 size: 13 residues. Germline V gene lookup returns CDR1 SEHNR and CDR2 FQNEAQ (reference sequence). The V and J ends lost 3 bases and 5 bases respectively, with 8 bases between them. For the CDR3, the DNA is TGTGCCAGCAGCTTCCGGGAAGACAATGAGCAGTTCTTC. Translation: CASSFREDNEQFF.